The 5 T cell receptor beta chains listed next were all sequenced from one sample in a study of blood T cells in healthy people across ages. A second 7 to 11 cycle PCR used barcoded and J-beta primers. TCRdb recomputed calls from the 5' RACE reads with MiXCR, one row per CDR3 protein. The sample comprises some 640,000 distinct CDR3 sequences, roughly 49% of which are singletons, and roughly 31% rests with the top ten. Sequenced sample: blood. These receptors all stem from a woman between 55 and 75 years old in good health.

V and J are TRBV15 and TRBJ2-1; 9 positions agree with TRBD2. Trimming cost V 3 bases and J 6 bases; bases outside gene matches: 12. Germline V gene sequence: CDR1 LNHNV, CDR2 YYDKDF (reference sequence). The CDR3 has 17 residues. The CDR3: CATSSFGSGSSFNEQFF. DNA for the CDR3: TGTGCCACCAGCAGTTTCGGTAGCGGGAGTAGCTTCAATGAGCAGTTCTTC.

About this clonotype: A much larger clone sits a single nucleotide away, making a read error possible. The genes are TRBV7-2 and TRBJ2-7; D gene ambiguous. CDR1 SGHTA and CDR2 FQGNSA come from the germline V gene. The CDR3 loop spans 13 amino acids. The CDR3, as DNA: TGTGCCAGCAGCCTCCAGGTTGTGTACGAGCAGTGCTTC. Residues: CASSLQVVYEQCF.

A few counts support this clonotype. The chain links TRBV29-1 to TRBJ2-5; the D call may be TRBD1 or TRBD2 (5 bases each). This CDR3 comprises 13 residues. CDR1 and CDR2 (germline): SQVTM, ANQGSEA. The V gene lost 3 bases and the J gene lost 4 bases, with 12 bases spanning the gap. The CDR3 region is CSVDRGALETQYF. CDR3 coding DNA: TGCAGCGTTGACCGAGGGGCGTTAGAGACCCAGTACTTC.

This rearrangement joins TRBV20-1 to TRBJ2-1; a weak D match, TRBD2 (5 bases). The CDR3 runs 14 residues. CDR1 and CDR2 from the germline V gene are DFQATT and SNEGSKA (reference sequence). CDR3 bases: TGCGGTTCCTACCTAGGGAGTTCCTACAATGAGCAGTTCTTC. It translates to CGSYLGSSYNEQFF.

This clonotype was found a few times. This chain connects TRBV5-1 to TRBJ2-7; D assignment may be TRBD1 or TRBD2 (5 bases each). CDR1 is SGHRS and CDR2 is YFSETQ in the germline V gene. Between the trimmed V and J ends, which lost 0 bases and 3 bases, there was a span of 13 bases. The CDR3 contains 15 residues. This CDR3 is CASSLVAGSFYEQYF. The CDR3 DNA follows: TGCGCCAGCAGCTTGGTCGCAGGGAGTTTCTACGAGCAGTACTTC.